The present T cell receptor (beta chain) was sequenced within a study of Ad26.COV2.S vaccination and SARS-CoV-2 variants. The treatment is: about 20 received Ad26.COV2.S at low or high dose, single or two shots; about 5 received placebo; per-sample allocation not given. Sampling was performed 63 days after the first vaccine or placebo injection. This Boston cohort included adults aged 18-55 years. The administered vaccine (an Ad26 vector) expressed Wuhan-strain SARS-CoV-2 spike. Study findings and constraints: Analyses of TCR breadth and depth may have underestimated total T cell responses. The breadth of spike-specific CD8+ and CD4+ T cell responses after vaccination was reportedly substantial.

Measured with immunoSEQ multiplex PCR; TCRdb has only the in-frame clones, and not every one. The sample lists about 480,000 clones; around 88% were seen once. There are 11 residues in the CDR3. Germline V gene lookup returns CDR1 LNHDA and CDR2 SQIVND (reference sequence). Trimming pared 3 bases from V and 6 bases from J, leaving 6 bases between. As regards this clone: Its target is unknown.

This specimen was peripheral blood, taken in a trial of Ad26.COV2.S vaccine versus placebo. The chain combines TRBV19 with TRBJ2-7; D possibly matches TRBD1 or TRBD2 (5 bases each). The TCR comes from a person between 18 and 65 years old who received the Ad26.COV2.S COVID-19 vaccine or a placebo. CDR3 in DNA: TGTGCCAGTAGTATGAGGGGCGAGCAGTACTTC. It specifies CASSMRGEQYF.